These 2 T cell receptor beta chains share one sample of origin, sequenced in a study of T cell clonotyping in hematopoietic cell transplantation. Clones were read by immunoSEQ multiplex PCR, and TCRdb kept only the in-frame ones, dropping some. The sample consists of approximately 2,000 clones, approximately 85% of them appearing once. Here the sequenced sample was peripheral blood mononuclear cells, taken 30 days after allogeneic stem cell transplant. These receptors all come from a male patient aged 50 to 60 who had an allogeneic stem cell transplant from an unrelated donor, so the T cells may come from the graft donor. Some clones in this sample may be carry-over from other donors' samples.

V usage is TRBV5-6 and J usage is TRBJ1-2; a possible D gene is TRBD1 (5 bases). CDR1 and CDR2 (germline): SGHDT, YYEEEE. The CDR3 extends over 13 amino acids. V lost 4 bases and J 5 bases, leaving 12 bases between the germline ends. The CDR3 is CASSTGTAYGYTF. The CDR3 DNA reads TGTGCCAGCAGCACCGGGACGGCTTATGGCTACACCTTC. The whole variable domain, filled in from reference TRBV5-6 and TRBJ1-2, reads DAGVTQSPTHLIKTRGQQVTLRCSPKSGHDTVSWYQQALGQGPQFIFQYYEEEERQRGNFPDRFSGHQFPNYSSELNVNALLLGDSALYLCASSTGTAYGYTFGSGTRLTVV.

Written as DNA, the CDR3 is TGCGCCAGCAGCCAAGATTTACTAGCGGGGGTCGTATTTACAGATACGCAGTATTTT. This encodes CASSQDLLAGVVFTDTQYF. V and J are TRBV4-1 and TRBJ2-3; 11 bases fit TRBD2. This CDR3 is built from 19 residues. Trimming cost V 0 bases and J 3 bases; bases outside gene matches: 11. Germline-derived CDR1 and CDR2 are MGHRA and YSYEKL.